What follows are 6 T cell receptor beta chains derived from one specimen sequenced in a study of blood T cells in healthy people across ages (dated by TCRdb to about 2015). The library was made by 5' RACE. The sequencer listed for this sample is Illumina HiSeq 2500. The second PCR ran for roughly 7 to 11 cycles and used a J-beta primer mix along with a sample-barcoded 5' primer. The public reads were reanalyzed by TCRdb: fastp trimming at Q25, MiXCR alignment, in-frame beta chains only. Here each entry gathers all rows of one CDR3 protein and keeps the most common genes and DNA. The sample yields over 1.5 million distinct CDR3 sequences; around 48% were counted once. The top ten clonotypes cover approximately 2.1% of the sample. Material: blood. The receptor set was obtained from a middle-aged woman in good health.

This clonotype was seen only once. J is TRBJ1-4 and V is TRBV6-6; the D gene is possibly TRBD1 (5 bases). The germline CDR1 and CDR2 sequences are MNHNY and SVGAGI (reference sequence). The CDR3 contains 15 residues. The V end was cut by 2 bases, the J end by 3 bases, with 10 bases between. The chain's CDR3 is CASSYTQGANEKLFF. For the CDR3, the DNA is TGTGCCAGCAGTTACACCCAGGGAGCTAATGAAAAACTGTTTTTT.

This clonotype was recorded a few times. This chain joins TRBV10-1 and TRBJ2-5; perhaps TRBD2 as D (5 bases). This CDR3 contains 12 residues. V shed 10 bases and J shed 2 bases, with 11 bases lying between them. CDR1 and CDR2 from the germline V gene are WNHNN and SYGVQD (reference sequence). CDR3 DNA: TGCGCCATCCCACGAGGGCAAGAGACCCAGTACTTC. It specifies CAIPRGQETQYF.

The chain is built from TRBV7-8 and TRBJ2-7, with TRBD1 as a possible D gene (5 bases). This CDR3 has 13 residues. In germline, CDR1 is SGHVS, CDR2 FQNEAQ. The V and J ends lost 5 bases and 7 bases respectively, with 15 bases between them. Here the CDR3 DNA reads TGTGCCAGCAGCGTAGTAGTAGGGGCTGAGCAGTACTTC. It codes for CASSVVVGAEQYF.

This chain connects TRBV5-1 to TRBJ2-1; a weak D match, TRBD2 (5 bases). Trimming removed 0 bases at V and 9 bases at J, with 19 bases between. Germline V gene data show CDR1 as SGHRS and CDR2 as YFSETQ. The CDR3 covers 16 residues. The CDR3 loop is CASSLASSRRAVEQFF. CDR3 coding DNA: TGCGCCAGCAGCTTGGCCAGTTCCCGGCGGGCGGTTGAGCAGTTCTTC.

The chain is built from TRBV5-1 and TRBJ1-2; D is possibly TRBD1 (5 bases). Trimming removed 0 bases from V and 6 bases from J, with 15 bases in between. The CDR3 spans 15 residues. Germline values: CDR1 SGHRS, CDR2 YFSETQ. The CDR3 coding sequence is TGCGCCAGCAGCTTGGTTGGGGCCCCCGGGGATGGCTACACCTTC. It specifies CASSLVGAPGDGYTF.

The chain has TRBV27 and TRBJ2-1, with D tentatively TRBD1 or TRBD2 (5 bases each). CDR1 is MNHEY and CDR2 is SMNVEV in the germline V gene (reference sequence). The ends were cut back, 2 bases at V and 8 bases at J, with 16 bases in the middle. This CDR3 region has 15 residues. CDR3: CASSLEPWGNDEQFF. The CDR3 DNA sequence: TGTGCCAGCAGTTTAGAGCCATGGGGGAACGATGAGCAGTTCTTC.